A selection of T cell receptor beta chains follows, all from one sample in a study of blood T cells in healthy people across ages. MiXCR, run by TCRdb on the 5' RACE reads, gives a single entry per CDR3 protein. The data contain 600,000 to 1,000,000 distinct CDR3 sequences, roughly 25% of them singletons. These data also formed part of another study, on T cells of mothers and their children.

The sample consisted of blood. The receptors stem from a boy between 10 and 17 years old in good health. Each CDR3 is given with its conserved first and last residue. D genes are given only for firm matches. Size values are once, few and many counts, or a class for expanded clones, and some rows have none.

abundance,v_gene,j_gene,d_gene,CDR3nt,CDR3aa
-,TRBV7-2,TRBJ2-5,-,TGTGCCAGCAGCTTAGCGCTACTTCTAACGGCGGCCTGGGAGACCCAGTACTTC,CASSLALLLTAAWETQYF
-,TRBV7-3,TRBJ2-2,-,TGTGCCAGCAGTTCTAGCGTTGGGGAGCTGTTTTTT,CASSSSVGELFF
-,TRBV7-2,TRBJ2-1,-,TGTGCCAGCAGCTTAGACCCAAATTACCACAATGAGCAGTTCTTC,CASSLDPNYHNEQFF
-,TRBV12-3/TRBV12-4,TRBJ1-2,-,TGTGCCAGCAGCGGTGACAGCTTCTATGGCTACACCTTC,CASSGDSFYGYTF
-,TRBV28,TRBJ2-7,TRBD2,TGTGCCAGCAGCCCGTGGACTAGCGGGAGAAACTACGAGCAGTACTTC,CASSPWTSGRNYEQYF
few,TRBV29-1,TRBJ2-7,-,TGCAGCGTTCAGTCGGTTTCCTACGAGCAGTACTTC,CSVQSVSYEQYF
-,TRBV7-2,TRBJ2-3,TRBD2,TGTGCCAGCAGCTTAGGGGTACTAGCGGGAGGGCCCGATACGCAGTATTTT,CASSLGVLAGGPDTQYF
few,TRBV19,TRBJ2-6,TRBD1,TGTGCCAGTACCCGAAGCATCCAGGGGGTGAAGAATGGGGCCAACGTCCTGACTTTC,CASTRSIQGVKNGANVLTF
-,TRBV20-1,TRBJ2-1,-,TGCAGTGCGATTCTCCTCGGACTTAGCTCCTACAATGAGCAGTTCTTC,CSAILLGLSSYNEQFF
-,TRBV12-3/TRBV12-4,TRBJ1-4,-,TGTGCCAGCACCAGTCTCACGGGGGAAAAACTGTTTTTT,CASTSLTGEKLFF
-,TRBV5-5,TRBJ2-5,TRBD1,TGTGCCAGCAGCTTGCACGGACAGGGCATAGAGACCCAGTACTTC,CASSLHGQGIETQYF
-,TRBV20-1,TRBJ2-3,-,TGCAGTGCTAGTAGGAAGGGCCTCACAGATACGCAGTATTTT,CSASRKGLTDTQYF
-,TRBV5-1,TRBJ2-3,-,TGCGCCAGCAGCCTGACGAGTTTCGATACGCAGTATTTT,CASSLTSFDTQYF
-,TRBV15,TRBJ1-4,-,TGTGCCACCAGCAGAGGCCCAGAGGGATATAACGAAAAACTGTTTTTT,CATSRGPEGYNEKLFF
many,TRBV6-5,TRBJ2-5,-,TGTGCCAGCAGTTACTCTGGGGGCCAAGAGACCCAGTACTTC,CASSYSGGQETQYF
-,TRBV6-5,TRBJ2-1,-,TGTGCCAGCAGTTACTCGATCCAAGCCTACAATGAGCAGTTCTTC,CASSYSIQAYNEQFF
-,TRBV10-3,TRBJ2-2,TRBD2,TGTGCCAAGCGGGGCGCCGACACCGGGGAGCTGTTTTTT,CAKRGADTGELFF
-,TRBV21-1,TRBJ2-1,-,TGTGCCAGCAGCAACCGAAAAAGAAGTTGCTTC,CASSNRKRSCF
-,TRBV6-2/TRBV6-3,TRBJ1-1,-,TGTGCCAGCAGTTATGGGGGGTACACTGAAGCTTTCTTT,CASSYGGYTEAFF
few,TRBV4-3,TRBJ2-5,-,TGCGCCAGCAGCCAGGCCCATAGGGGTTTCGAAGAGACCCAGTACTTC,CASSQAHRGFEETQYF
-,TRBV14,TRBJ1-2,-,TGTGCCAGCAGCCAACCAGGGTTTGGCTACACCTTC,CASSQPGFGYTF
-,TRBV28,TRBJ2-2,TRBD2,TGTGCCAGCAGTTTGGAGTACCGCGGGGGGAACACCGGGGAGCTGTTTTTT,CASSLEYRGGNTGELFF
few,TRBV6-2/TRBV6-3,TRBJ2-2,-,TGTGCCAGCAGTTCAGAATCCGGGGAGCTGTTGTTT,CASSSESGELLF
-,TRBV5-5,TRBJ2-1,-,TGTGCCAGCAGCCCCCAGGTGGTTGAGCAGTTCTTC,CASSPQVVEQFF
-,TRBV7-2,TRBJ1-3,-,TGTGGCAGCAGACCAGGGTTGGGGGAAACAGAAGGGATCTCTGGAAACACCATATATTTT,CGSRPGLGETEGISGNTIYF
few,TRBV6-2/TRBV6-3,TRBJ2-7,-,TGTGCCAGCAGTTATTCGACAGTAACCTACGAGCAGTACTTC,CASSYSTVTYEQYF
-,TRBV30,TRBJ2-7,TRBD1,TGTGCCTGGAGTACAGGACAGGGGTCCTACGAGCAGTACTTC,CAWSTGQGSYEQYF
-,TRBV4-1,TRBJ2-5,-,TGCGCCAGCAGCCTTGCTCAAATGGGGGTAATAGAGACCCAGTACTTC,CASSLAQMGVIETQYF
-,TRBV10-3,TRBJ2-1,TRBD2,TGTGCCATCAGTGAGTCTGCGGGAGAGGGCAATGAGCAGTTCTTC,CAISESAGEGNEQFF
-,TRBV5-1,TRBJ2-2,-,TGCGCCAGCAGCAGTAACGGGGAGCTGTTTTTT,CASSSNGELFF
-,TRBV5-5,TRBJ1-2,-,TGTGCCAGCAGCCCCTCTGGCTCCGGGCGTTATGGCTACACCTTC,CASSPSGSGRYGYTF
many,TRBV24-1,TRBJ2-5,-,TGTGCCACCAGTGATTTCGGTGGGGCCGGGGAGACCCAGTACTTC,CATSDFGGAGETQYF
few,TRBV20-1,TRBJ1-4,-,TGCAGTGCTAGAGATCGGTTATTTGAAAAACTGTTTTTT,CSARDRLFEKLFF
few,TRBV12-3/TRBV12-4,TRBJ1-4,-,TGTGCCAGCAGTCGTCGCGCCCAGGGAGCTACTAATGAAAAACTGTTTTTT,CASSRRAQGATNEKLFF